The clone carrying this T cell receptor beta chain was found a few times. The CDR3 loop spans 14 amino acids. V lost 5 bases and J lost 0, with 11 bases in between. Germline loops: CDR1 DFQATT, CDR2 SNEGSKA (reference sequence). The data derive from a study of identical twins. TCRdb used MiXCR to reprocess the 5' RACE reads, holding one entry per CDR3 protein. Among 1.5 million to 2 million distinct CDR3 sequences listed, about 32% were seen once. The receptor was isolated from a newborn girl in good health. The chain links TRBV20-1 to TRBJ1-5; D may be TRBD1 (6 bases). Source material: cord blood. The CDR3 loop reads CSAPQGNSNQPQHF. In nucleotides, the CDR3 is TGCAGTGCTCCCCAGGGGAATAGCAATCAGCCCCAGCATTTT.